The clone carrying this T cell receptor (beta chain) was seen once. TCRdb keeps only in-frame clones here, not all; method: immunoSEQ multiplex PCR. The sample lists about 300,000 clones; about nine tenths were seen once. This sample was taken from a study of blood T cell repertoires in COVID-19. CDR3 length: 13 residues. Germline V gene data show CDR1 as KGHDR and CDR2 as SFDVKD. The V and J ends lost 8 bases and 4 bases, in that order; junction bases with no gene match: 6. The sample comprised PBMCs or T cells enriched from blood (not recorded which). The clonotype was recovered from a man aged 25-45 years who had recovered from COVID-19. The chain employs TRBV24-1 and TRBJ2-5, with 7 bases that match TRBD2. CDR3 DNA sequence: TGTGCCACCAAGGGACTATTATCAGAGACCCAGTACTTC. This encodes CATKGLLSETQYF.